This is a list of T cell receptor beta chains from one sample in a study of post-analysis software for immune sequencing data. Each CDR3 protein is one row after TCRdb ran MiXCR on the PCR reads. The sample lists roughly 650,000 distinct CDR3 sequences, approximately 59% occurring once. The sample taken for sequencing was blood. All receptors derive from a girl aged 2-10 years with multiple sclerosis. Both conserved end residues are part of each CDR3. The D gene is left open where the match is weak. The listing skips clone size in some rows; elsewhere it reads once, few, many or a size class.

j_call | v_call | clone_size | d_call | cdr3_nt | cdr3_aa
TRBJ2-7 | TRBV6-2/TRBV6-3 | . | TRBD1 | TGTGCCAGCACACCGACAGGGACCTCCTACGAGCAGTACTTC | CASTPTGTSYEQYF
TRBJ2-6 | TRBV29-1 | . | . | TGCAGCGTTGATCAGGGGGGCAGGAGCTCTGGGGCCAACGTCCTGACTTTC | CSVDQGGRSSGANVLTF
TRBJ2-1 | TRBV10-1 | . | . | TGCGCCAGCAGTGACCTCCCTTCACGACAGAGGATCAATGAGCAGTTCTTC | CASSDLPSRQRINEQFF
TRBJ2-5 | TRBV6-5 | . | TRBD1 | TGTGCCAGCAGGCCAGGGGGCGCGGGAGAGACCCAGTACTTC | CASRPGGAGETQYF
TRBJ2-7 | TRBV20-1 | . | . | TGCAGTGCTGGGGCGCACAGGGCCGAGGAGCAGTACTTC | CSAGAHRAEEQYF
TRBJ1-2 | TRBV20-1 | . | . | TGCAGTGCTAGAGGCACCACAGGGAACTATGGCTACACCTTC | CSARGTTGNYGYTF
TRBJ2-1 | TRBV12-3/TRBV12-4 | . | TRBD2 | TGTGCCAGCAGTTTGGCCCTAGCGGGAGTGCGGTACAATGAGCAGTTCTTC | CASSLALAGVRYNEQFF
TRBJ2-5 | TRBV12-3/TRBV12-4 | once | TRBD2 | TGTGCCAGCAGTCCCCAGGGACTAGCGGGGGAGCCCCAGTACTTC | CASSPQGLAGEPQYF
TRBJ1-3 | TRBV11-2 | . | . | TGTGCCAGCAGCAAAGGAAACACCATATATTTT | CASSKGNTIYF
TRBJ2-7 | TRBV6-5 | . | . | TGTGCCAGCAGTTACCGTCCTAGGTCCTACGAGCAGTACTTC | CASSYRPRSYEQYF
TRBJ2-5 | TRBV7-2 | few | TRBD2 | TGTGCCAGCAGCTTCGGGGGGGCCAGGGAGACCCAGTACTTC | CASSFGGARETQYF
TRBJ2-6 | TRBV2 | . | TRBD1 | TGTGCCAGCATGCGTGCCGGGACAGGGTCCTTGGGGGCCAACGTCCTGACTTTC | CASMRAGTGSLGANVLTF
TRBJ2-5 | TRBV4-3 | . | . | TGCGCCAGCAGCCAAGATCGAACGATGGGGGAGACCCAGTACTTC | CASSQDRTMGETQYF
TRBJ2-5 | TRBV7-2 | . | . | TGTGCCTCCGGAGGTACTCAAGAGACCCAGTACTTC | CASGGTQETQYF
TRBJ2-1 | TRBV29-1 | . | . | TGCAGCGCTGCGCCAGGGGTTACCCCCTACAATGAGCAGTTCTTC | CSAAPGVTPYNEQFF
TRBJ2-1 | TRBV12-5 | . | TRBD2 | TGTGCTAGTGGTTTGACCCCCTCGGGGGGTGAGCAGTTCTTC | CASGLTPSGGEQFF
TRBJ1-5 | TRBV6-4 | . | . | TGTGCCAGCATTTACAGGGATCGGGGCAATCAGCCCCAGCATTTT | CASIYRDRGNQPQHF
TRBJ1-5 | TRBV10-2 | . | . | TGCGCCAGCAGTCCAGTGGGTCAGCCCCAGCATTTT | CASSPVGQPQHF
TRBJ1-2 | TRBV19 | . | . | TGTGCCAGTACAGGCGGGGATGACTCCCCGTATGGCTACACCTTC | CASTGGDDSPYGYTF
TRBJ2-1 | TRBV6-2/TRBV6-3 | . | . | TGTGCCAGTAACCGAGGTACTAACCCCTACAATGAGCAGTTCTTC | CASNRGTNPYNEQFF
TRBJ2-1 | TRBV10-3 | . | . | TGTGCCATCAGTGAGTCGAAGGGTCCGCAGTCCAATGAGCAGTTCTTC | CAISESKGPQSNEQFF
TRBJ2-1 | TRBV14 | few | . | TGTGCCAGCAGCCAAGGCCGTCCTTACAATGAGCAGTTCTTC | CASSQGRPYNEQFF
TRBJ2-3 | TRBV11-2 | few | . | TGTGCCAGCAGCTTAGAATCGGCAGGCCTCACAGATACGCAGTATTTT | CASSLESAGLTDTQYF
TRBJ1-4 | TRBV20-1 | . | . | TGCAGTGCTAGAGGGAGGTTTGCAACTAATGAAAAACTGTTTTTT | CSARGRFATNEKLFF
TRBJ2-1 | TRBV13 | . | TRBD2 | TGTGCCAGCAGCTTAGGCGGCGGGGGTGAGCAGTTCTTC | CASSLGGGGEQFF
TRBJ2-1 | TRBV28 | . | . | TGTGCCAGCAGTTTAGCGCGGTCGCGAGCCTACAATGAGCAGTTCTTC | CASSLARSRAYNEQFF
TRBJ1-2 | TRBV12-3/TRBV12-4 | . | . | TGTGCCAGCAGTTCCCCACAGGTTAGCTATGGCTACACCTTC | CASSSPQVSYGYTF
TRBJ2-1 | TRBV3-1 | few | TRBD2 | TGTGCCAGCAGCTCTAGCGGGAGGGTCGACAATGAGCAGTTCTTC | CASSSSGRVDNEQFF
TRBJ1-2 | TRBV6-6 | . | . | TGTGCCAGCACTCCTACAACAGGGAACTATGGCTACACCTTC | CASTPTTGNYGYTF
TRBJ2-1 | TRBV7-2 | . | TRBD2 | TGTGCCAGCAGCCCTTCTGGGATTAGCGGGAGACGAAGCCTCTACAATGAGCAGTTCTTC | CASSPSGISGRRSLYNEQFF
TRBJ1-1 | TRBV5-1 | . | . | TGCGCCAGCAGCTTGAGGCCGGTGGGCGTTGGCACTGAAGCTTTCTTT | CASSLRPVGVGTEAFF
TRBJ1-2 | TRBV7-9 | . | . | TGTGCCAGCAGCCGACAGTTCCTCCATGGCTACACCTTC | CASSRQFLHGYTF
TRBJ2-5 | TRBV12-3/TRBV12-4 | . | . | TGTGCCAGCAGAAAAAAGGAAGAGACCCAGTACTTC | CASRKKEETQYF
TRBJ2-3 | TRBV11-2 | few | . | TGTGCCAGCAGCTTAGGATATGGGAGCCCAGATACGCAGTATTTT | CASSLGYGSPDTQYF
TRBJ2-7 | TRBV5-1 | . | TRBD1 | TGCGCCAGCAGCCCCTACCGGGACAGGGGGGACCACGAGCAGTACTTC | CASSPYRDRGDHEQYF
TRBJ1-5 | TRBV9 | . | . | TGTGCCAGCAGCCCCCAGGCAGAAAATCAGCCCCAGCATTTT | CASSPQAENQPQHF
TRBJ1-2 | TRBV4-3 | few | . | TGCGCCAGCAGCCAAGATCCGGGGAACTATGGCTACACCTTC | CASSQDPGNYGYTF
TRBJ2-5 | TRBV7-9 | few | . | TGTGCCAGCAGCTTACCAGCACTAGAGACCCAGTACTTC | CASSLPALETQYF
TRBJ1-2 | TRBV15 | . | . | TGTGCCACCAGCAGAGGCAGACCGGGACATCACTCCAACTGCTATGGCTACACCTTC | CATSRGRPGHHSNCYGYTF
TRBJ2-7 | TRBV6-6 | . | . | TGTGCCAGCAGTTACTCCTCACAGGGTACGTCCTACGAGCAGTACTTC | CASSYSSQGTSYEQYF
TRBJ2-5 | TRBV12-3/TRBV12-4 | . | . | TGTGCCAGCACCCTGGGGGGCCCTCAAGAGACCCAGTACTTC | CASTLGGPQETQYF
TRBJ2-3 | TRBV29-1 | . | . | TGCAGCGTTGCCTCGGGTATAGATACGCAGTATTTT | CSVASGIDTQYF
TRBJ1-2 | TRBV10-3 | . | . | TGTGCCATCAGTGAATCTGATGGCGGTGGCTACACCTTC | CAISESDGGGYTF
TRBJ2-2 | TRBV7-2 | . | TRBD2 | TGTGCCAGCAGCTTAGCGGGGGGGTCGAACACCGGGGAGCTGTTTTTT | CASSLAGGSNTGELFF
TRBJ2-3 | TRBV7-2 | . | . | TGTGCCAGCAGCCCCCCCGCGGGGGCAGTAGATACGCAGTATTTT | CASSPPAGAVDTQYF
TRBJ2-7 | TRBV7-9 | . | . | TGTGCCAGCAGCCCTAACGAGCAGTACTTC | CASSPNEQYF
TRBJ2-2 | TRBV20-1 | . | TRBD1 | TGCAGTGCTAGAGCAGGGGGTACGGCGAACACCGGGGAGCTGTTTTTT | CSARAGGTANTGELFF
TRBJ2-1 | TRBV6-6 | few | TRBD2 | TGTGCCAGCAGGATATCGGGGGGGGGCTACAATGAGCAGTTCTTC | CASRISGGGYNEQFF
TRBJ2-7 | TRBV12-3/TRBV12-4 | once | . | TGTGCCAGCAGTTTCGGGTTCTCCTACGAGCAGTACTTC | CASSFGFSYEQYF
TRBJ2-1 | TRBV6-5 | . | . | TGTGCCAGCAGTCAATCCTCCTCCTACAATGAGCAGTTCTTC | CASSQSSSYNEQFF
TRBJ1-1 | TRBV6-9 | . | . | TGTGCCAGCAGCTTCTCTCCCAAAATTGAAGCTTTCTTT | CASSFSPKIEAFF
TRBJ1-1 | TRBV5-1 | . | TRBD1 | TGCGCCAGCAGCTTTTCCCCGGGACAGCAGAACACTGAAGCTTTCTTT | CASSFSPGQQNTEAFF
TRBJ2-1 | TRBV20-1 | few | TRBD2 | TGCAGTGCTAGGGGTAGCGGGGGATTTTACAATGAGCAGTTCTTC | CSARGSGGFYNEQFF
TRBJ2-7 | TRBV29-1 | . | TRBD1 | TGCAGCGTTGCGGGACAGGATTACGAGCAGTACTTC | CSVAGQDYEQYF
TRBJ1-1 | TRBV7-9 | . | TRBD1 | TGTGCCAGCAGCCAAGGGGACAGGGGGCGTTATACTGAAGCTTTCTTT | CASSQGDRGRYTEAFF
TRBJ2-7 | TRBV29-1 | . | TRBD2 | TGCAGCGTTGGGGGACTAGGCGAAATCTACGAGCAGTACTTC | CSVGGLGEIYEQYF
TRBJ2-5 | TRBV20-1 | few | . | TGCAGTGCTAGCCTGATGGGGGGCCGCCAAGAGACCCAGTACTTC | CSASLMGGRQETQYF
TRBJ1-6 | TRBV10-3 | . | TRBD1 | TGTGCCATCAGGAGGGAGTTGGGACAGGGAATCGTACCCCTCCACTTT | CAIRRELGQGIVPLHF
TRBJ2-1 | TRBV29-1 | . | . | TGCAGCAGTCTGTTATACAATGAGCAGTTCTTC | CSSLLYNEQFF